Listed below are T cell receptor beta chains from one sample, sequenced in a study of T cell responses to AZD1222 COVID-19 vaccine. Generated by immunoSEQ multiplex PCR, the TCRdb table keeps only in-frame clones and is missing some. The table lists 75,000 to 100,000 clones, approximately 87% of them singletons. The sequencing here drew on peripheral blood, taken on day 0 of AZD1222 vaccination. These receptors were collected from an adult in good health. Both conserved end residues are part of each CDR3. The D gene is left open where the match is weak. Only part of the rows carry a size: once, few, many, or a class if the clone is expanded.

v_gene	d_gene	len	j_gene	abundance	CDR3aa	CDR3nt
TRBV6-2/TRBV6-3	TRBD1	17	TRBJ2-2	once	CASSYGPGQGAAGELFF	TGTGCCAGCAGTTACGGCCCAGGACAGGGGGCAGCCGGGGAGCTGTTTTTT
TRBV5-4	.	15	TRBJ2-3	.	CASRKRVEGADTQYF	TGTGCCAGCAGAAAGCGAGTTGAGGGGGCAGATACGCAGTATTTT
TRBV7-2	.	11	TRBJ2-7	.	CASRSSYEQYF	TGTGCCAGCAGGTCTTCCTACGAGCAGTACTTC
TRBV5-1	TRBD1	14	TRBJ2-3	.	CASSFGQAGDTQYF	TGCGCCAGCAGCTTTGGACAGGCAGGCGATACGCAGTATTTT
TRBV6-1	.	13	TRBJ1-2	.	CASSESTNYGYTF	TGTGCCAGCAGTGAATCCACTAACTATGGCTACACCTTC
TRBV7-3	TRBD2	17	TRBJ2-3	.	CASSPWTSGSRADTQYF	TGTGCCAGCAGCCCATGGACTAGCGGGAGCCGGGCAGATACGCAGTATTTT
TRBV6-5	TRBD1	13	TRBJ2-1	.	CASRQGAAYEQFF	TGTGCCAGCAGACAGGGGGCGGCCTATGAGCAGTTCTTC
TRBV9	.	14	TRBJ2-2	once	CASSVTQGTGELFF	TGTGCCAGCAGCGTAACCCAGGGGACCGGGGAGCTGTTTTTT
TRBV24-1	TRBD2	14	TRBJ2-1	once	CATSPPGLAPEQFF	TGTGCCACCAGTCCTCCGGGACTAGCGCCTGAGCAGTTCTTC
TRBV18	.	14	TRBJ2-5	.	CASSPRDNQETQYF	TGTGCCAGCTCACCAAGGGACAACCAAGAGACCCAGTACTTC
TRBV13	.	14	TRBJ2-7	.	CASSRGRASYEQYF	TGTGCCAGCAGCAGGGGAAGGGCTTCCTACGAGCAGTACTTC
TRBV7-8	.	16	TRBJ2-3	.	CASSLEALGTTDTQYF	TGTGCCAGCAGCTTAGAGGCCCTGGGGACCACAGATACGCAGTATTTT
TRBV19	TRBD2	15	TRBJ2-3	.	CASSRGLAGGDTQYF	TGTGCCAGTAGTAGGGGACTAGCGGGGGGCGATACGCAGTATTTT
TRBV5-1	.	15	TRBJ1-2	.	CASSLSVQGPDGYTF	TGCGCCAGCAGCTTGTCCGTCCAGGGGCCCGATGGCTACACCTTC
TRBV4-2	.	14	TRBJ2-7	.	CASSQDETSYEQYF	TGTGCCAGCAGCCAAGATGAGACTTCCTACGAGCAGTACTTC
TRBV15	.	15	TRBJ2-5	once	CATSRDRDIQETQYF	TGTGCCACCAGCAGAGATCGCGATATCCAAGAGACCCAGTACTTC
TRBV15	TRBD1	15	TRBJ1-4	.	CATSRAGQGDEKLFF	TGTGCCACCAGCAGAGCCGGACAGGGGGATGAAAAACTGTTTTTT
TRBV24-1	TRBD1	16	TRBJ2-5	once	CATSDLARGRGETQYF	TGTGCCACCAGTGATTTGGCCAGGGGGCGAGGCGAGACCCAGTACTTC
TRBV16	.	16	TRBJ2-7	.	CASSPPGQGGTYEQYF	TGTGCCAGCAGCCCCCCAGGACAGGGAGGGACGTACGAGCAGTACTTC
TRBV28	.	13	TRBJ1-5	.	CASSQSPNQPQHF	TGTGCCAGCAGTCAAAGCCCCAATCAGCCCCAGCATTTT
TRBV20-1	TRBD2	14	TRBJ2-7	few	CSASVASGAYEQYF	TGCAGTGCTAGTGTGGCTAGCGGGGCTTACGAGCAGTACTTC
TRBV10-3	TRBD2	17	TRBJ2-5	.	CAISESRLAGGLETQYF	TGTGCCATCAGTGAGTCAAGGCTAGCGGGAGGGCTTGAGACCCAGTACTTC
TRBV10-3	TRBD1	15	TRBJ1-5	.	CAISGPGQALQPQHF	TGTGCCATCAGTGGTCCGGGACAGGCGCTCCAGCCCCAGCATTTT
TRBV6-5	.	15	TRBJ1-4	.	CASSPSGATNEKLFF	TGTGCCAGCAGTCCCTCTGGGGCAACTAATGAAAAACTGTTTTTT
TRBV4-1	TRBD2	15	TRBJ2-1	.	CASSQEEAGGNEQFF	TGCGCCAGCAGCCAAGAGGAGGCGGGGGGCAATGAGCAGTTCTTC
TRBV6-2/TRBV6-3	.	14	TRBJ2-3	.	CASSYVGTTDTQYF	TGTGCCAGCAGTTACGTGGGAACGACAGATACGCAGTATTTT
TRBV30	.	14	TRBJ2-5	.	CAWSSPGFVETQYF	TGTGCCTGGAGTTCCCCGGGATTCGTGGAGACCCAGTACTTC
TRBV18	.	13	TRBJ2-3	.	CASSSPAHDTQYF	TGTGCCAGCTCCTCGCCCGCCCACGATACGCAGTATTTT
TRBV2	.	13	TRBJ2-3	once	CASSDQPTQTQYF	TGTGCCAGCAGTGATCAACCCACCCAGACGCAGTATTTT
TRBV3-1/TRBV3-2	TRBD1	16	TRBJ2-7	.	CASSLHGRGRGYEQYF	TGTGCCAGCAGCCTTCATGGCAGGGGGCGCGGGTACGAGCAGTACTTC
TRBV6-2/TRBV6-3	TRBD1	16	TRBJ1-1	.	CASSYGTGGAWTEAFF	TGTGCCAGCAGTTACGGGACAGGGGGCGCGTGGACTGAAGCTTTCTTT
TRBV10-3	TRBD2	17	TRBJ2-2	.	CAISGGGGRADTGELFF	TGTGCCATCAGTGGAGGGGGCGGGAGGGCCGACACCGGGGAGCTGTTTTTT
TRBV2	.	12	TRBJ2-5	once	CASRQAGETQYF	TGTGCCAGCAGACAGGCGGGAGAGACCCAGTACTTC
TRBV7-9	TRBD1	13	TRBJ2-7	.	CASSSRQGHEQYF	TGTGCCAGCAGTTCCCGACAGGGCCACGAGCAGTACTTC
TRBV5-1	TRBD1	15	TRBJ1-4	.	CASSTQGAPNEKLFF	TGCGCCAGCAGCACACAGGGGGCGCCTAATGAAAAACTGTTTTTT
TRBV4-2	TRBD2	17	TRBJ2-1	.	CASSQDRASGNYNEQFF	TGTGCCAGCAGCCAAGATCGGGCTAGCGGAAACTACAATGAGCAGTTCTTC
TRBV19	TRBD1	18	TRBJ2-3	.	CASSAHPAGGEGTDTQYF	TGTGCCAGTAGTGCCCACCCAGCAGGGGGAGAGGGCACAGATACGCAGTATTTT
TRBV7-2	TRBD1	16	TRBJ1-5	.	CASSPDGQGDNQPQHF	TGTGCCAGCAGTCCAGACGGGCAGGGGGACAATCAGCCCCAGCATTTT
TRBV5-1	TRBD2	14	TRBJ2-7	.	CASSLEGGVDEQYF	TGCGCCAGCAGCTTGGAGGGAGGGGTTGACGAGCAGTACTTC
TRBV5-5	TRBD2	15	TRBJ2-3	.	CASNKGLAQPDTQYF	TGTGCCAGCAACAAGGGACTAGCTCAGCCAGATACGCAGTATTTT
TRBV30	TRBD1	13	TRBJ1-6	.	CAWARDSNSPLHF	TGTGCCTGGGCCCGGGACAGTAATTCACCCCTCCACTTT
TRBV7-8	TRBD2	16	TRBJ2-5	.	CASSPRLAGVEETQYF	TGTGCCAGCAGCCCTAGACTAGCGGGAGTTGAGGAGACCCAGTACTTC
TRBV3-1/TRBV3-2	.	18	TRBJ2-5	.	CASSQEGIDRCRGETQYF	TGTGCCAGCAGCCAAGAAGGAATAGATCGATGCCGGGGTGAGACCCAGTACTTC
TRBV9	.	14	TRBJ1-2	.	CASRGGSADYGYTF	TGTGCCAGCAGGGGGGGAAGTGCGGACTATGGCTACACCTTC
TRBV11-2	TRBD1	15	TRBJ1-6	.	CASSRQGARNSPLHF	TGTGCCAGCAGCAGACAGGGGGCCAGGAATTCACCCCTCCACTTT
TRBV7-9	.	16	TRBJ2-6	.	CASRKFEITGANVLTF	TGTGCCAGCCGCAAATTTGAGATAACTGGGGCCAACGTCCTGACTTTC
TRBV4-3	.	17	TRBJ1-6	.	CASSQDPGTRGVSPLHF	TGCGCCAGCAGCCAAGACCCAGGGACTCGAGGGGTTTCACCCCTCCACTTT
TRBV12-3/TRBV12-4	.	11	TRBJ1-3	.	CASSRSNTIYF	TGTGCCAGCAGTCGGTCAAACACCATATATTTT
TRBV24-1	TRBD1	16	TRBJ2-7	.	CATSDSGTGGIYEQYF	TGTGCCACCAGTGATTCTGGGACAGGGGGCATCTACGAGCAGTACTTC
TRBV3-1/TRBV3-2	TRBD2	15	TRBJ2-1	once	CASSQDTGGYNEQFF	TGTGCCAGCAGCCAAGATACGGGAGGGTACAATGAGCAGTTCTTC
TRBV6-5	.	16	TRBJ2-1	.	CASSYSPDLGGHEQFF	TGTGCCAGCAGTTACTCTCCTGACTTAGGAGGCCATGAGCAGTTCTTC
TRBV29-1	.	13	TRBJ2-3	.	CSVGRGSTDTQYF	TGCAGCGTCGGCCGAGGAAGCACAGATACGCAGTATTTT
TRBV12-3/TRBV12-4	.	11	TRBJ1-1	few	CASSLGQKAFF	TGTGCCAGCAGTTTGGGGCAGAAGGCTTTCTTT
TRBV4-2	TRBD2	16	TRBJ2-3	.	CASSQISGRAIDTQYF	TGTGCCAGCAGCCAAATTAGCGGGAGGGCCATAGATACGCAGTATTTT
TRBV6-5	.	14	TRBJ2-7	.	CASSPQPGTYEQYF	TGTGCCAGCAGTCCACAACCGGGTACCTACGAGCAGTACTTC
TRBV7-6	TRBD2	16	TRBJ2-1	.	CASSPTSGRAGNEQFF	TGTGCCAGCAGCCCAACTAGCGGGAGGGCGGGCAATGAGCAGTTCTTC
TRBV18	TRBD2	16	TRBJ2-1	.	CASSPPGAGGYNEQFF	TGTGCCAGCTCACCCCCAGGGGCGGGAGGCTACAATGAGCAGTTCTTC
TRBV6-1	TRBD2	17	TRBJ2-1	.	CASSGTLAGGPYNEQFF	TGTGCCAGCAGTGGGACACTAGCGGGAGGGCCTTACAATGAGCAGTTCTTC
TRBV10-3	.	14	TRBJ1-2	.	CAISEQTGYYGYTF	TGTGCCATCAGTGAGCAAACAGGGTACTATGGCTACACCTTC
TRBV2	TRBD2	17	TRBJ2-2	.	CASSVVTSGRSGGELFF	TGTGCCAGCAGTGTTGTGACTAGCGGGAGATCGGGCGGGGAGCTGTTTTTT